Listed below are T cell receptor beta chains from one sample, sequenced in a study of T cells in Graves' hyperthyroidism and ophthalmopathy. Via MiXCR, TCRdb re-called the multiplex PCR reads, giving one row per CDR3 protein. The table includes around 400,000 distinct CDR3 sequences, about 16% detected once. The sequenced sample was blood. These receptors all come from a woman aged 60-75 years with Graves' ophthalmopathy. CDR3s include the opening cysteine and the closing phenylalanine or tryptophan. A D gene is named only where the DNA matches it firmly. Not all rows give a size; the values are once, few, many and, for expanded clones, a class.

D: .
size: many
V: TRBV20-1
J: TRBJ2-7
DNA: TGCAGTGCTAGAGTGTCGGGCAGGAACGAGCAGTACTTC
CDR3: CSARVSGRNEQYF

D: TRBD2
size: few
V: TRBV5-4
J: TRBJ2-5
DNA: TGTGCCAGCAGCTTATCGGGACTAGCGGGAGTGGGAGAGACCCAGTACTTC
CDR3: CASSLSGLAGVGETQYF

D: .
size: few
V: TRBV13
J: TRBJ2-2
DNA: TGTGCCAGCAGCCCCCAGATGGGGGGGAACACCGGGGAGCTGTTTTTT
CDR3: CASSPQMGGNTGELFF

D: .
size: .
V: TRBV24-1
J: TRBJ1-5
DNA: TGTGCCACCAGTGCAGGGGTCAATCACCCCCAGCATTTT
CDR3: CATSAGVNHPQHF

D: .
size: .
V: TRBV10-1
J: TRBJ2-7
DNA: TGCGCCAGCAGCCGGACAGTCGCGGGGGAGCAGTACTTC
CDR3: CASSRTVAGEQYF

D: .
size: many
V: TRBV28
J: TRBJ1-5
DNA: TGTGCCAGCAGTCCCTACCTTTATGACCAGCCCCAGCATTTT
CDR3: CASSPYLYDQPQHF

D: TRBD2
size: few
V: TRBV5-1
J: TRBJ2-2
DNA: TGCGCCAGCAGCTCTAGGGGACTAGCGGGAGTGGCGGCCGGGGAGCTGTTTTTT
CDR3: CASSSRGLAGVAAGELFF

D: .
size: few
V: TRBV6-5
J: TRBJ1-3
DNA: TGTGCCAGCAGTTACAGGGCTGCATCTGGAAACACCATATATTTT
CDR3: CASSYRAASGNTIYF

D: TRBD2
size: .
V: TRBV6-1
J: TRBJ2-7
DNA: TGTGCCAGCAGTAGCCAGAAAGCGGGAGCCAAAACCTACGAGCAGTACTTC
CDR3: CASSSQKAGAKTYEQYF

D: TRBD1
size: many
V: TRBV5-6
J: TRBJ2-2
DNA: TGTGCCAGCAGCTGGACAGGGGCCACCGGGGAGCTGTTTTTT
CDR3: CASSWTGATGELFF

D: TRBD2
size: .
V: TRBV11-2
J: TRBJ2-1
DNA: TGTGCCAGCAGCTGGGGACTAGCGGGAGGATCTTACAATGAGCAGTTCTTC
CDR3: CASSWGLAGGSYNEQFF

D: .
size: few
V: TRBV6-5
J: TRBJ2-2
DNA: TGTGCCAGCAGTTACCCAAACATAGCAGGACTGAACACCGGGGAGCTGTTTTTT
CDR3: CASSYPNIAGLNTGELFF

D: TRBD1
size: many
V: TRBV6-5
J: TRBJ2-5
DNA: TGTGCCAGCAGTTACTCGGGACAGCGGTACCAAGAGACCCAGTACTTC
CDR3: CASSYSGQRYQETQYF

D: TRBD1
size: .
V: TRBV7-3
J: TRBJ2-4
DNA: TGTGCCAGCAGCTCCTCGGGACAGGGCACCCCGTACGCCAAAAACATTCAGTACTTC
CDR3: CASSSSGQGTPYAKNIQYF

D: .
size: many
V: TRBV7-2
J: TRBJ2-2
DNA: TGTGCCAGCAGCCCAGGGGCCCACCGGGAGCTGTTTTTT
CDR3: CASSPGAHRELFF

D: .
size: few
V: TRBV25-1
J: TRBJ2-7
DNA: TGTGCCAGCAGTCACACTTGGGCGCCGAAAGGCGAGCAGTACTTC
CDR3: CASSHTWAPKGEQYF

D: TRBD2
size: .
V: TRBV6-5
J: TRBJ2-2
DNA: TGTGCCAGCAGTTACCTCGGACTAGGGAGCGGGGAGCTGTTTTTT
CDR3: CASSYLGLGSGELFF

D: .
size: many
V: TRBV12-3/TRBV12-4
J: TRBJ2-7
DNA: TGTGCCAGCAGTTTGCCGGGACAACCCCACGAGCAGTACTTC
CDR3: CASSLPGQPHEQYF

D: .
size: .
V: TRBV20-1
J: TRBJ2-3
DNA: TGCAGTGGGGCGGGGAGTCAAACAAGGGCAGATACGCAGTATTTT
CDR3: CSGAGSQTRADTQYF

D: .
size: .
V: TRBV10-2
J: TRBJ2-5
DNA: TGCGCCAGCAGTGAGGTGAAGGGCCAGGGGACCCAGTACTTC
CDR3: CASSEVKGQGTQYF

D: TRBD2
size: many
V: TRBV7-8
J: TRBJ2-1
DNA: TGTGCCAGCAGCTTATCACTAGCGGTGTCCTACAATGAGCAGTTCTTC
CDR3: CASSLSLAVSYNEQFF

D: TRBD2
size: many
V: TRBV6-6
J: TRBJ2-2
DNA: TGTGCCAGCAGTTACGCTAGCGGGACAATGGGAACCGGGGAGCTGTTTTTT
CDR3: CASSYASGTMGTGELFF

D: .
size: .
V: TRBV28
J: TRBJ1-2
DNA: TGTGCCAGCAGTCTCGGACTGGACTATGGCTACACCTTC
CDR3: CASSLGLDYGYTF

D: TRBD1
size: few
V: TRBV7-9
J: TRBJ1-2
DNA: TGTGCCAGCAGCGGTAGCCGACAGGGGGCTAACTATGGCTACACCTTC
CDR3: CASSGSRQGANYGYTF

D: TRBD1
size: many
V: TRBV6-1
J: TRBJ1-1
DNA: TGTGCCAGCAGAGAGGGGGCGGACACTGAAGCTTTCTTT
CDR3: CASREGADTEAFF

D: .
size: many
V: TRBV2
J: TRBJ1-4
DNA: TGTGCCAGCAGTGAATTTACAGTAACTAATGAAAAACTGTTTTTT
CDR3: CASSEFTVTNEKLFF

D: TRBD2
size: many
V: TRBV28
J: TRBJ2-1
DNA: TGTGCCAGCAGTTTGACTAGCGGGACGGGTGAGCAGTTCTTC
CDR3: CASSLTSGTGEQFF

D: TRBD2
size: many
V: TRBV20-1
J: TRBJ2-3
DNA: TGCAGTGCTGGACTAGCGGGAGGCCCAGATACGCAGTATTTT
CDR3: CSAGLAGGPDTQYF

D: TRBD1
size: many
V: TRBV6-1
J: TRBJ2-1
DNA: TGTGCCAGCAGAGAACCAGGGGGCGCAGCCTACAATGAGCAGTTCTTC
CDR3: CASREPGGAAYNEQFF